A single sample is the source of the 22 T cell receptor beta chains below, sequenced in a study of Ad26.COV2.S vaccination and SARS-CoV-2 variants (TCRdb year 2021). Library preparation was by the immunoSEQ multiplex PCR assay. TCRdb took over this immuneACCESS table, retaining in-frame rearrangements with V and J assigned. Such tables are incomplete; in checked studies, under half of the missing clones stem from an unresolved V gene, and the remainder is unexplained. In all, the sample holds hundreds of thousands of clones, and more than 80% of those were seen once. The leading ten clones occupy about 1.5% of the sample. What this sample's treatment or condition label stands for: 15 to 20 received Ad26.COV2.S at low or high dose, single or two shots; 5 received placebo; per-sample allocation not given. Repertoires of vaccine and placebo recipients were sequenced from samples taken on day 63 after the first injection.

The material was peripheral blood, obtained in a trial of Ad26.COV2.S vaccine versus placebo. The receptors were sampled from a person between 18 and 60 years old who received the Ad26.COV2.S COVID-19 vaccine or a placebo.

The chain uses TRBV12-1 and TRBJ2-6; the table's D call, TRBD1, has no DNA check behind it. TRBV12-1 represents a pseudogene. The CDR3 totals 17 residues. CDR3 region: CASSMTGVISGANVLTF. The CDR3 DNA reads as TGTGCCAGCAGCATGACAGGGGTCATCTCTGGGGCCAACGTCCTGACTTTC.

The chain carries TRBV3-1 (or the pseudogene TRBV3-2) and TRBJ2-2, with 7 bases identical to TRBD2. V was clipped by 10 bases and J by 5 bases; unmatched bases: 10. The CDR3 covers 14 residues. The V gene's germline CDR1 is LGHDT and CDR2 YNNKEL (reference sequence). This chain's CDR3 is CATRGGVRTGELFF. DNA of the CDR3: TGTGCCACCCGCGGGGGAGTACGGACCGGGGAGCTGTTTTTT.

The chain joins TRBV10-2 to TRBJ2-7; 7 nucleotides agree with TRBD1. With V trimmed by 4 bases and J by 2 bases, 2 bases remained unmatched. The germline gives CDR1 WSHSY, CDR2 SAAADI. The CDR3 extends over 13 amino acids. The CDR3 bases are TGCGCCAGCAGTGCGACAGGGACCTACGAGCAGTACTTC. Translating it yields CASSATGTYEQYF.

The chain is built from TRBV7-9 and TRBJ2-1; 11 bases are a match to TRBD2. After removal of 0 bases from V and 0 bases from J, the junction contained 7 bases not matched to a gene. CDR3 length: 19 amino acids. Germline V gene sequence: CDR1 SEHNR, CDR2 FQNEAQ (reference sequence). CDR3 loop: CASSLAGLAGGGSYNEQFF. CDR3 DNA: TGTGCCAGCAGCTTAGCGGGGCTAGCGGGAGGTGGCTCCTACAATGAGCAGTTCTTC.

Many counts were recorded for this clone. The CDR3 sequence: CATGGYYEQYF. In DNA form, the CDR3 reads TGTGCCACAGGGGGCTATTACGAGCAGTACTTC. The rearrangement joins TRBV11-2 to TRBJ2-7, with 8 positions matching TRBD1. The CDR3 length is 11 residues. V was pared by 10 bases and J by 4 bases, with 3 bases of the junction left unmatched. Germline CDR1 reads SGHAT; CDR2 reads FQNNGV.

This chain joins TRBV5-1 and TRBJ2-3, with TRBD2 identical over 14 bases. The CDR3 contains 16 residues. V shed 0 bases, J shed 5 bases, and the junction held 2 bases outside the gene matches. Germline CDR1 is SGHRS and CDR2 is YFSETQ. For the CDR3, the DNA is TGCGCCAGCAGCTTGGGACTAGCGGGAGGGTTAGATACGCAGTATTTT. It yields the protein CASSLGLAGGLDTQYF.

The chain carries TRBV7-2 and TRBJ2-5; 9 bases are shared with TRBD2. The CDR3 contains 14 residues. From germline, CDR1 is SGHTA and CDR2 FQGNSA. V lost 5 bases and J lost 5; bases outside the gene matches: 6. This chain's CDR3 is CASSVTGTSETQYF. CDR3 bases: TGTGCCAGCAGCGTAACCGGGACTAGCGAGACCCAGTACTTC.

V gene TRBV19 combines with J gene TRBJ1-3, with a weak D call TRBD1 (5 bases). The germline gives CDR1 LNHDA, CDR2 SQIVND (reference sequence). V was cut by 5 bases and J by 0 bases, with 11 bases left in between. This CDR3 is 15 amino acids long. In DNA form, the CDR3 reads TGTGCCAGTAGTTGGAGGGGAACCTCTGGAAACACCATATATTTT. Translated: CASSWRGTSGNTIYF.

The chain is built from TRBV24-1 and TRBJ2-3, with TRBD2 as a possible D gene (5 bases). V shed 5 bases and J shed 1 base, with 9 bases lying between them. CDR1 and CDR2 (germline): KGHDR, SFDVKD. The CDR3 runs 14 residues. The CDR3 coding sequence is TGTGCCACCAGTGGGTCGAGGGGCACAGATACGCAGTATTTT. This translates into CATSGSRGTDTQYF.

This chain uses TRBV30 with TRBJ1-3, with 7 bases that match TRBD1. CDR3 length equals 16 residues. Trimming cost V 3 bases and J 4 bases; bases outside gene matches: 12. Germline CDR1 GTSNPN, CDR2 SVGIG (reference sequence). In nucleotides, the CDR3 is TGTGCCTGGAGCAACAGGGGAGGTCTGGCGGGAAACACCATATATTTT. Translation: CAWSNRGGLAGNTIYF.

The chain uses TRBV5-6 and TRBJ2-1; TRBD2 is a possible D gene (5 bases). Per germline, CDR1 SGHDT and CDR2 YYEEEE. V lost 0 bases, J lost 2 bases, and 6 bases lay in between. The CDR3 is 14 residues long. The CDR3 reads CASSLAGAYNEQFF. The DNA of the CDR3 is TGTGCCAGCAGCTTGGCCGGGGCCTACAATGAGCAGTTCTTC.

The V and J genes are TRBV19 and TRBJ2-2; D possibly corresponds to TRBD1 (5 bases). From germline, CDR1 is LNHDA and CDR2 SQIVND (reference sequence). This CDR3 has 14 residues. Trimming took 5 bases from V and 4 from J, leaving 11 bases between them. CDR3: CASSQGRSTGELFF. CDR3 nucleotides: TGTGCCAGTAGTCAGGGCCGGAGCACCGGGGAGCTGTTTTTT.

Comment on this clone: Other DNA sequences in this specimen translate into the identical CDR3. The CDR3 loop reads CASSPDRVYGYTF. Written as DNA, the CDR3 is TGTGCCAGCAGCCCAGACAGGGTATATGGCTACACCTTC. This chain uses TRBV12-3 or TRBV12-4 with TRBJ1-2; 7 nucleotides match TRBD1. The length of the CDR3 is 13 residues. The J segment lost 5 bases and the V segment lost 6 bases, leaving 6 bases of the junction unmatched.

On this clone itself: At the DNA level, this CDR3 is encoded by other sequences in the same sample as well. The J gene is TRBJ2-7, the V gene TRBV19; D unresolved. Trimming removed 3 bases from V and 1 base from J, with 10 bases in between. The CDR3 spans 14 residues. In germline, CDR1 is LNHDA, CDR2 SQIVND (reference sequence). The CDR3 spells CASSIVTGSYEQYF. DNA for the CDR3: TGTGCCAGTAGTATCGTAACTGGTTCCTACGAGCAGTACTTC.

V and J are TRBV14 and TRBJ2-1; D gene uncertain. Germline CDR1 reads SGHDN; CDR2 reads FVKESK. V lost 1 base and J lost 0, with 7 bases in between. CDR3 length: 15 amino acids. The CDR3 loop is CASSQGLSSYNEQFF. CDR3 sequence (DNA): TGTGCCAGCAGCCAAGGCCTGAGCTCCTACAATGAGCAGTTCTTC.

The rearrangement joins TRBV9 to TRBJ1-6; D gene unclear. This CDR3 has 16 residues. From germline, CDR1 is SGDLS and CDR2 YYNGEE. V was cut by 2 bases and J by 8 bases, with 17 bases left in between. CDR3 nucleotide sequence: TGTGCCAGCAGCGTGAGCCCGTCGAGTATTGATTCACCCCTCCACTTT. This gives the protein CASSVSPSSIDSPLHF. Complete variable domain (other parts from reference TRBV9 and TRBJ1-6): DSGVTQTPKHLITATGQRVTLRCSPRSGDLSVYWYQQSLDQGLQFLIQYYNGEERAKGNILERFSAQQFPDLHSELNLSSLELGDSALYFCASSVSPSSIDSPLHFGNGTRLTVT.

The chain joins TRBV6-1 to TRBJ2-7; TRBD1 agrees at 12 bases. Trimming cost V 2 bases and J 4 bases; bases outside gene matches: 6. The CDR3 runs to 16 residues. In germline, CDR1 is MNHNS, CDR2 SASEGT. The CDR3 sequence: CASSERGTGGRYEQYF. The CDR3 DNA reads TGTGCCAGCAGTGAAAGGGGGACAGGGGGCCGGTACGAGCAGTACTTC.

This chain joins TRBV11-3 and TRBJ2-1, with TRBD2 matching over 8 bases. Germline CDR1 reads SGHNT; CDR2 reads YENEEA. The V and J ends lost 2 bases and 8 bases, in that order; junction bases with no gene match: 8. The CDR3 is made up of 15 amino acids. The CDR3 region has the DNA TGTGCCAGCAGCTTAAGCGGGAGAGTCTGGGATGAGCAGTTCTTC. Residues: CASSLSGRVWDEQFF.

V gene TRBV19 combines with J gene TRBJ1-2; D uncertain. CDR3 length: 16 amino acids. Looked up from germline, CDR1 is LNHDA and CDR2 is SQIVND (reference sequence). V lost 5 bases and J lost 1, with 17 bases in between. The CDR3 spells CASSPRVGKYNYGYTF. CDR3 coding DNA: TGTGCCAGTAGTCCGCGTGTGGGAAAATATAACTATGGCTACACCTTC.

The chain links TRBV5-1 to TRBJ1-2; no firm D call. Looked up from germline, CDR1 is SGHRS and CDR2 is YFSETQ. V lost 0 bases and J 7 bases, leaving 7 bases between the germline ends. The CDR3 has 12 residues. This chain's CDR3 is CASSLGLGGYTF. The CDR3 bases are TGCGCCAGCAGCTTGGGTCTGGGTGGCTACACCTTC.

J is TRBJ2-3 and V is TRBV19, with D unresolved. The CDR3 has 11 amino acids. Germline V gene lookup returns CDR1 LNHDA and CDR2 SQIVND (reference sequence). Trimming removed 5 bases from V and 8 bases from J, with 8 bases in between. DNA for the CDR3: TGTGCCAGTAGTTACTGGGGTACGCAGTATTTT. Translating gives CASSYWGTQYF.

This chain links TRBV5-4 with TRBJ2-7; 10 bases align to TRBD1. CDR3 size: 15 residues. V shed 2 bases and J 8 bases; nucleotides not matched to a gene: 10. Germline loops: CDR1 SGHNT, CDR2 YYREEE (reference sequence). CDR3 bases: TGTGCCAGCAGCTTCGGAGGGACAGGGGTCGGAAAGCAGTACTTC. Translated, it gives CASSFGGTGVGKQYF.